This TCR beta chain stems from a study of T cell repertoires in cytomegalovirus infection. Overall study: Selection of CMV epitopes for the study included recently identified HLA-C-restricted and well-studied HLA-B-restricted ones. A matching HLA type, together with CMV infection, was signaled by public TCR beta signatures.

Study-level results: It was HLA-C-restricted CMV-specific TCR beta clonotypes that dominated the response ex vivo. CMV carriers having the relevant HLA were flagged by cumulative public TCR beta family frequency.

Germline CDR1 SGHKS, CDR2 YYEKEE (reference sequence). V shed 4 bases and J 2 bases; nucleotides not matched to a gene: 11. The CDR3 loop spans 17 amino acids. A note on this clonotype: Its antigen remains unknown.

TCRdb redid the calling of the reads with MiXCR, one entry per CDR3 protein. The repertoire consists of roughly 170,000 distinct CDR3 sequences, with roughly 22% occurring once and the leading ten covering about 25%. The specimen was CD8+ T cells from cultured PBMCs, collected from culture after CMV antigen stimulation. The chain joins TRBV5-5 to TRBJ2-7; 11 nucleotides line up with TRBD1. The sequence was collected from a human donor in good health (CMV status not recorded). Some clones in this sample may be carry-over from other donors' samples. CDR3 nucleotide sequence: TGTGCCAGCAGCGTTAGACCGGGACAGGGGGGGACCTACGAGCAGTACTTC. This sequence encodes CASSVRPGQGGTYEQYF. Combining the CDR3 with reference TRBV5-5 and TRBJ2-7 gives the whole variable domain DAGVTQSPTHLIKTRGQQVTLRCSPISGHKSVSWYQQVLGQGPQFIFQYYEKEERGRGNFPDRFSARQFPNYSSELNVNALLLGDSALYLCASSVRPGQGGTYEQYFGPGTRLTVT.